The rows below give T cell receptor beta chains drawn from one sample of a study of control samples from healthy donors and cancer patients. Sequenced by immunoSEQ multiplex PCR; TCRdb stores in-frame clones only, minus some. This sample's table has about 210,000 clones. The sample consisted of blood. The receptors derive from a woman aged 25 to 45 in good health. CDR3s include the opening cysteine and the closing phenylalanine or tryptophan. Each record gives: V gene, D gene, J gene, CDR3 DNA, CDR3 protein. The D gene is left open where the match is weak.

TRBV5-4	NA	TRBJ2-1	TGTGCCAGCAGCTTGGCGGTTCCCCCCAACAATGAGCAGTTCTTC	CASSLAVPPNNEQFF
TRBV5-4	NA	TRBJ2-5	TGTGCCAGCAGTTGGGCCGGGGAGACCCAGTACTTC	CASSWAGETQYF
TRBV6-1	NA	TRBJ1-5	TGTGCCAGCAGTGATGTTGGCCCAGGGCAGCCCCAGCATTTT	CASSDVGPGQPQHF
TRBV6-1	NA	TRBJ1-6	TGTGCCAGCAGTGAAGCCCTCTTCACCGGGAGTAATTCACCCCTCCACTTT	CASSEALFTGSNSPLHF
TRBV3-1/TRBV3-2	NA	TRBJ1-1	TGTGCCAGCAGCCAAGGGGGTGAAGCTTTCTTT	CASSQGGEAFF
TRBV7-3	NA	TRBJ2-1	TGTGCCAGCAGCCCCTGGGGGGGCGTTGGCAATGAGCAGTTCTTC	CASSPWGGVGNEQFF
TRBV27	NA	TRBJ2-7	TGTGCCAGCAGTTTAATTTCCAGCGCCTACGAGCAGTACTTC	CASSLISSAYEQYF
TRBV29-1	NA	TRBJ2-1	TGCAGCGTTGACAGATACAATGAGCAGTTCTTC	CSVDRYNEQFF
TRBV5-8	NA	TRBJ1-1	TGTGCCAGCAGCTTTTCTCCGGACAGTTACACTGAAGCTTTCTTT	CASSFSPDSYTEAFF
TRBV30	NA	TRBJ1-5	TGTGCCTGGAGTGTACTAGGCAGGAGCAATCAGCCCCAGCATTTT	CAWSVLGRSNQPQHF
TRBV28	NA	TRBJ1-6	TGTGCCAGCAGGGGAGAGGTCGATTCACCCCTCCACTTT	CASRGEVDSPLHF
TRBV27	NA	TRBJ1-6	TGTGCCAGCAGTCTACGGGACTCCAATAATTCACCCCTCCACTTT	CASSLRDSNNSPLHF
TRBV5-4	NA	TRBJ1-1	TGTGCCAGCAGCTTGGAAAACAGAGTCTCTTCAGAAGCTTTCTTT	CASSLENRVSSEAFF
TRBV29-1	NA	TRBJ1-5	TGCAGCGCCCGGGGGTTAGGTCAGCCCCAGCATTTT	CSARGLGQPQHF
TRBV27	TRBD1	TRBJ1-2	TGTGCCAGCAGGCTCGGGACAGGGAATGGCTACACCTTC	CASRLGTGNGYTF
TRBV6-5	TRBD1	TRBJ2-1	TGTGCCAGCAGTACCCCGGGACAGGGGTCGAGGGAGCAGTTCTTC	CASSTPGQGSREQFF
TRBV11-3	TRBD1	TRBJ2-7	TGTGCCAGCAGCCCTCAACCGGGACAGTCACCCTACGAGCAGTACTTC	CASSPQPGQSPYEQYF
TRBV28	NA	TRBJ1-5	TGTGCCAGCAGACGGGGAGGAGGGCGGAACCAGCCCCAGCATTTT	CASRRGGGRNQPQHF
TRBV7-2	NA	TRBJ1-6	TGTGCCAGCAGCTTGATCGGATCTGGTTCACCCCTCCACTTT	CASSLIGSGSPLHF
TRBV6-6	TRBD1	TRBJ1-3	TGTGCCAGCACTTCCCCGGACAGGGGTGACACCATATATTTT	CASTSPDRGDTIYF
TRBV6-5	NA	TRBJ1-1	TGTGCCAGCAGTTATTACCCAACGAGTAGCCTATATGAAGCTTTCTTT	CASSYYPTSSLYEAFF
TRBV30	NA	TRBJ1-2	TGTGCCTGGAGTTTGGGAATTAACTATGGCTACACCTTC	CAWSLGINYGYTF
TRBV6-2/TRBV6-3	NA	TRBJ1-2	TGTGCCAGCAGTTACGACAGGATCTACGGCTACACCTTC	CASSYDRIYGYTF
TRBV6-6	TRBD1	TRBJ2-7	TGTGCCAGCAGAACACAGGGGGAGTTCTACGAGCAGTACTTC	CASRTQGEFYEQYF
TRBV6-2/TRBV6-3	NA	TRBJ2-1	TGTGCCAGCAGTTACCCTTCGACAGGTCTAAGCTCCTACAATGAGCAGTTCTTC	CASSYPSTGLSSYNEQFF
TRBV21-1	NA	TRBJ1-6	TGTGCCAGCAGCGCGACACAGGGGGCGTCTGATAATTCACCCCTCCACTTT	CASSATQGASDNSPLHF
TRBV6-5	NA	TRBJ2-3	TGTGCCAGCAGTTACTTGGGGGGGCACACGCAGTATTTT	CASSYLGGHTQYF
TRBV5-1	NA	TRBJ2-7	TGCGCCAGCAGCTCCCGGGACCACGAGCAGTACTTC	CASSSRDHEQYF
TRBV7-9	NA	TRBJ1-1	TGTGCCAGCAGCTTACAGGGGAACACTGAAGCTTTCTTT	CASSLQGNTEAFF
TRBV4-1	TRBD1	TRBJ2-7	TGCGCCAGCAGCAACCGGGACAGGCCCTACGAGCAGTACTTC	CASSNRDRPYEQYF
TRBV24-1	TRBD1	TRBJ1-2	TGTGCCACCAGTGATCGGGGACAGGGAGGAATCTATGGCTACACCTTC	CATSDRGQGGIYGYTF
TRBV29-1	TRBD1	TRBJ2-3	TGCAGCGTCGAAGGACAGGGCTACACAGATACGCAGTATTTT	CSVEGQGYTDTQYF
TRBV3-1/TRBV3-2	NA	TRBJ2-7	TGTGCCAGCAGCCAGTCCGACTGGTCCTACGAGCAGTACTTC	CASSQSDWSYEQYF
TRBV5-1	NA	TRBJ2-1	TGCGCCAGCAGCTCGGTAGAGGCCCCCGCGGATGAGCAGTTCTTC	CASSSVEAPADEQFF
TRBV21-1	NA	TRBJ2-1	TGTGCCCCAAAGGTGGGGAGCCATGAGCAGTTCTTC	CAPKVGSHEQFF
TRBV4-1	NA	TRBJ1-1	TGCGCCAGCAGCCAAGGTAAGGCCAGGGGGAACACTGAAGCTTTCTTT	CASSQGKARGNTEAFF
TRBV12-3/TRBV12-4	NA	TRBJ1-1	TGTGCCAGCAGTTTACGCGGGAACACTGAAGCTTTCTTT	CASSLRGNTEAFF
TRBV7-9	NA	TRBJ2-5	TGTGCCAGCAGCCCCGAGGTGGGGAGGTGGGAGACCCAGTACTTC	CASSPEVGRWETQYF
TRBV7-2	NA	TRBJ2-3	TGTGCCAGCAGCACCGACAACCGATATACGCAGTATTTT	CASSTDNRYTQYF
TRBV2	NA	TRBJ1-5	TGTGCCAGCAGGAGTGTCGATAGCAATCAGCCCCAGCATTTT	CASRSVDSNQPQHF
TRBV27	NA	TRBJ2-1	TGTGCCAGCAGTTTTATGAATGAGCAGTTCTTC	CASSFMNEQFF
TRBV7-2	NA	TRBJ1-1	TGTGCCAGCAGCCCCTGGGATGGACTGCTAGACGGAGCTTTCTTT	CASSPWDGLLDGAFF
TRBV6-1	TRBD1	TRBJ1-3	TGTGCCAGCAGTGTAGGACAGGGGGTCTCCGGAAACACCATATATTTT	CASSVGQGVSGNTIYF
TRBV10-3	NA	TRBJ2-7	TGTGCCATCAGGGATCAACAAGGGCCCTACGAGCAGTACTTC	CAIRDQQGPYEQYF
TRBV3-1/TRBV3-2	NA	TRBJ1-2	TGTGCCAGCAGCCAAGCACCCAGAGACAGAAACTATGGCTACACCTTC	CASSQAPRDRNYGYTF
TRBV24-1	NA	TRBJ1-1	TGTGCCACCAGTGATTCATCCAGGGATAACACTGAAGCTTTCTTT	CATSDSSRDNTEAFF
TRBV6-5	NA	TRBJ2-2	TGTGCCAGCAGTCCCTCTTCCGCCAGGGAGCTGTTTTTT	CASSPSSARELFF
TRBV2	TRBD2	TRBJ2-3	TGTGCCAGGGGGGCGGGGACTAGTTATACGCAGTATTTT	CARGAGTSYTQYF
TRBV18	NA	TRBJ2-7	TGTGCCAGCTCAGACAGGCAGGGCTCTCCCTACGAGCAGTACTTC	CASSDRQGSPYEQYF
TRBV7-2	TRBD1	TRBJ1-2	TGTGCCAGCAGCTTGTCACAAAGGACAGGGGGCTCTGGCTACACCTTC	CASSLSQRTGGSGYTF